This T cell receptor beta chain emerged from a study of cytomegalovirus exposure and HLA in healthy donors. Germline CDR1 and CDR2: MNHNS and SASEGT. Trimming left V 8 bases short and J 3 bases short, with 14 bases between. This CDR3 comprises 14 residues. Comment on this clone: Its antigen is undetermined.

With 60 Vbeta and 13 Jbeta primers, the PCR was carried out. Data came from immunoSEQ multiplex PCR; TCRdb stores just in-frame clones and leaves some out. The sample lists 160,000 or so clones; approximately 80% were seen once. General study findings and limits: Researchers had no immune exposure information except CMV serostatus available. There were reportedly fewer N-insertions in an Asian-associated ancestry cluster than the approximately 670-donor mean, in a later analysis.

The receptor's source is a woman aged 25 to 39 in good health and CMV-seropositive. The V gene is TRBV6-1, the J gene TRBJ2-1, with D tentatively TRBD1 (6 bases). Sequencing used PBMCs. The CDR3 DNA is TGTGCCAGCCGGGCCGGGACATACTACAATGAGCAGTTCTTC. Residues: CASRAGTYYNEQFF.